The 4 T cell receptor beta chains below were found in one sample sequenced in a study of blood T cells in healthy people across ages. For the second PCR, which ran for 7 to 11 cycles, a sample-barcoded 5' primer and a J-beta primer mix were used. TCRdb fed the 5' RACE reads into MiXCR, producing one record per CDR3 protein. The repertoire holds about 830,000 distinct CDR3 sequences, with approximately 65% as singletons. The material sequenced was blood. Receptor source: a man aged 25-45 years in good health.

The V gene is TRBV25-1, the J gene TRBJ1-2; D is possibly TRBD1 (5 bases). There are 12 residues in the CDR3. Between the trimmed V and J ends, which lost 3 bases and 8 bases, there was a span of 10 bases. CDR1 and CDR2 (germline): MGHDK, SYGVNS. CDR3 residues: CASSDMGRGYTF. The CDR3 DNA is TGTGCCAGCAGTGACATGGGGCGCGGCTACACCTTC.

The CDR3 nucleotides are TGTGCCAGCAGCCCCCTAATGAACCCTTATTACGAGCAGTACTTC. Residues: CASSPLMNPYYEQYF. The chain is built from TRBV7-8 and TRBJ2-4; D uncertain. TRBJ2-7 matches the DNA end more closely, so the J call is doubtful. The V gene's germline CDR1 is SGHVS and CDR2 FQNEAQ. This CDR3 has 15 amino acids.

The V and J genes are TRBV20-1 and TRBJ1-4; D is ambiguous. Looked up from germline, CDR1 is DFQATT and CDR2 is SNEGSKA (reference sequence). This CDR3 contains 16 residues. Trimming left V 2 bases short and J 4 bases short, with 17 bases between. CDR3 region: CSARPVLREINEKLFF. CDR3 DNA: TGCAGTGCTAGACCCGTCCTAAGGGAGATTAATGAAAAACTGTTTTTT.

CDR3: CASSPDGGYSYNEQFF. The CDR3 DNA reads TGTGCCAGTAGTCCCGATGGGGGGTACTCCTACAATGAGCAGTTCTTC. This rearrangement joins TRBV28 to TRBJ2-1; TRBD2 is a possible D gene (6 bases). The CDR3 runs 16 residues. The germline V and J ends were trimmed by 9 bases and 0 bases, with 18 bases remaining between them. Germline V gene sequence: CDR1 MDHEN, CDR2 SYDVKM.